A single sample gave rise to the 6 T cell receptor beta chains below, sequenced in a study of CD8+CD57+ T cells in acquired aplastic anemia. The TCR beta profiling, which covered VDJ combination and CDR3 sequence, was carried out using genomic DNA as the template. TCRdb called the reads again in MiXCR, with one record for every CDR3 protein. The repertoire holds approximately 160,000 distinct CDR3 sequences, roughly half seen once, with 3% to 4% in the top ten. Flow cytometry had shown expanded CD8+CD57+ cells in the patients chosen for sequencing. Sequencing was carried out using sorted CD4+, CD8+, or CD8+CD57+ T cells (not recorded which) from PBMCs. Source of these receptors: a human donor with aplastic anemia.

This clonotype was seen at least ten times. The chain couples TRBV5-1 to TRBJ1-1; no clear D. V was cut by 1 base and J by 4 bases, with 8 bases left in between. Per germline, CDR1 SGHRS and CDR2 YFSETQ. The CDR3 is made up of 13 amino acids. The CDR3 protein is CASSLLGFTEAFF. CDR3 DNA sequence: TGCGCCAGCAGCTTGTTGGGGTTCACTGAAGCTTTCTTT.

Many counts were recorded for this clonotype. The chain links TRBV4-2 to TRBJ2-7; possible D gene TRBD1, 6 bases. The CDR3 has 15 residues. The germline V gene has CDR1 LGHNA and CDR2 YNFKEQ. V lost 3 bases, J lost 6 bases, and 18 bases lay in between. The CDR3 nucleotides read TGTGCCAGCAGCCAGGGGGACAATCTCTCGGGCGAGCAGTACTTC. It encodes CASSQGDNLSGEQYF.

The table lists this clonotype with many counts. The CDR3 DNA follows: TGTGCCAGCAGCCAAGCCGGACAGGTCATATATGGCTACACCTTC. It is translated as CASSQAGQVIYGYTF. The chain carries TRBV4-2 and TRBJ1-2; 7 nucleotides line up with TRBD1. Trimming removed 1 base from V and 5 bases from J; junction bases left unmatched: 7. This CDR3 comprises 15 residues. The germline V gene has CDR1 LGHNA and CDR2 YNFKEQ.

The gene calls are TRBV10-3 and TRBJ1-6; 7 bases map to TRBD1. Germline V gives CDR1 ENHRY, CDR2 SYGVKD. The CDR3 loop spans 17 amino acids. V shed 2 bases and J 5 bases; nucleotides not matched to a gene: 9. CDR3 region: CAISERGQPVDNSPLHF. The CDR3 region has the DNA TGTGCCATCAGTGAGAGGGGACAGCCCGTCGATAATTCACCCCTCCACTTT.

Regarding this clonotype: The conserved phenylalanine or tryptophan normally closing the CDR3 is absent here, so this likely arose from a read error. The genes are TRBV24-1 and TRBJ1-1, with D hard to call. This CDR3 is built from 13 residues. Trimming removed 2 bases at V and 3 bases at J, with 6 bases between. Germline-derived CDR1 and CDR2 are KGHDR and SFDVKD. CDR3 sequence reads: CATSDSVDTEAFL. The CDR3 DNA follows: TGTGCCACCAGTGATTCAGTTGACACTGAAGCTTTCCTT.

The chain couples TRBV24-1 to TRBJ1-2, with a possible D match to TRBD1 (5 bases). Trimming pared 8 bases from V and 4 bases from J, leaving 16 bases between. CDR3 length: 14 residues. CDR1 is KGHDR, CDR2 SFDVKD, per germline. The CDR3 region is CATIEGCPFYGYTF. Here the CDR3 DNA reads TGTGCCACCATTGAGGGGTGCCCCTTCTATGGCTACACCTTC.